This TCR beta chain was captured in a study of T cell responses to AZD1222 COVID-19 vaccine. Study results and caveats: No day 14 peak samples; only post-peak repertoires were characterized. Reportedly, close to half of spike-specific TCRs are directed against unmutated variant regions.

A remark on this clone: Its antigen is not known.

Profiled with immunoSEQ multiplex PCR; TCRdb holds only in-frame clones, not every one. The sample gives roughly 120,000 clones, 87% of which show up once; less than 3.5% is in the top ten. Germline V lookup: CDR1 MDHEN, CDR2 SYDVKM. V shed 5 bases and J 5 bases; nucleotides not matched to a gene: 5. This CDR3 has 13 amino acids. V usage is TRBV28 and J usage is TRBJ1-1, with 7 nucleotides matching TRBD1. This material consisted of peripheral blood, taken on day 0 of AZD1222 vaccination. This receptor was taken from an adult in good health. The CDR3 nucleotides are TGTGCCAGCAGTCAGGGGGGGAGAACTGAAGCTTTCTTT. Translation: CASSQGGRTEAFF.